The 22 T cell receptor beta chains presented below share a single source sample, sequenced in a study of blood T cell repertoires in COVID-19. The assay was immunoSEQ multiplex PCR, and TCRdb's table has in-frame clones only and misses some. The table records about 270,000 clones, under 95% of them present only once. Input material: PBMCs or T cells enriched from blood (not recorded which). The receptors originated from a man in his forties who had been exposed to COVID-19.

CDR3 bases: TGTGCCAGCTCACCAGATGGACAGAGCTATAATTCACCCCTCCACTTT. Its translation: CASSPDGQSYNSPLHF. The chain links TRBV18 to TRBJ1-6; D may be TRBD1 (6 bases). CDR1 KGHSH and CDR2 LQKENI come from the germline V gene. The CDR3 consists of 16 residues. V lost 2 bases, J lost 3 bases, and 11 bases lay in between.

The chain carries TRBV5-4 and TRBJ2-3; perhaps TRBD2 as D (7 bases). CDR1 is SGHNT, CDR2 YYREEE, per germline (reference sequence). The CDR3 contains 17 residues. Trimming took 4 bases from V and 1 from J, leaving 19 bases between them. The CDR3 sequence: CASSTPLGGHGTDTQYF. CDR3 coding DNA: TGTGCCAGCAGCACCCCTCTCGGGGGGCATGGCACAGATACGCAGTATTTT.

This clone is a singleton in its sample. The CDR3 DNA sequence: TGCGCCAGCAGCCACCCTTATCAGGGCCCTGAAGCTTTCTTT. It translates to CASSHPYQGPEAFF. The V gene is TRBV4-1, the J gene TRBJ1-1, with D tentatively TRBD1 (5 bases). This CDR3 comprises 14 residues. Germline V gives CDR1 MGHRA, CDR2 YSYEKL. With 3 bases removed from V and 6 bases from J, the gap between germline ends came to 14 bases.

Regarding this clone: Other DNA variants within this sample encode the same CDR3. The chain couples TRBV18 to TRBJ2-5, with 14 bases identical to TRBD2. J gave up 4 bases and V 3 bases, and 1 base lay outside the gene matches. Germline CDR1 and CDR2: KGHSH and LQKENI. The CDR3 is 15 amino acids. CDR3 DNA sequence: TGTGCCAGCTCACCGGGGACTAGCGGGAGAGAGACCCAGTACTTC. Encoded protein: CASSPGTSGRETQYF.

The rearrangement joins TRBV6-2 or TRBV6-3 to TRBJ1-3, with 8 bases matching TRBD1. The CDR3 extends over 14 amino acids. J lost 5 bases, V lost 4 bases, and 4 bases had no gene match. Germline V gives CDR1 MNHEY, CDR2 SVGEGT. In nucleotides, the CDR3 is TGTGCCAGCAGTTCTCCAGGGGGCAGAAACACCATATATTTT. Protein: CASSSPGGRNTIYF.

This chain joins TRBV7-2 and TRBJ1-2; D is perhaps TRBD1 (6 bases). The CDR3 length is 14 residues. Between the trimmed V and J ends, which lost 5 bases and 5 bases, there was a span of 15 bases. Germline CDR1 reads SGHTA; CDR2 reads FQGNSA. This CDR3 reads CASSPRGRGYGYTF. The CDR3 region has the DNA TGTGCCAGCAGCCCTAGGGGGAGGGGATATGGCTACACCTTC.

The chain joins TRBV28 to TRBJ1-4, with a tentative D call TRBD1 (6 bases). The CDR3 is 16 amino acids. The germline V gene has CDR1 MDHEN and CDR2 SYDVKM. V dropped 6 bases and J dropped 2 bases, with 16 bases sitting between them. CDR3 in amino acids: CASRNARGSTNEKLFF. In DNA, the CDR3 is TGTGCCAGCAGAAACGCCAGGGGAAGTACTAATGAAAAACTGTTTTTT.

The chain carries TRBV6-2 or TRBV6-3 and TRBJ1-5; no clear D gene. Germline V lookup: CDR1 MNHEY, CDR2 SVGEGT. V lost 0 bases and J lost 2, with 14 bases in between. The CDR3 runs to 17 residues. The CDR3 DNA sequence: TGTGCCAGCAGTTACTCTCCCAACTCCAAAGGCAATCAGCCCCAGCATTTT. This gives the protein CASSYSPNSKGNQPQHF.

In its sample, this clone was seen a few times. The chain joins TRBV28 to TRBJ2-7; TRBD2 agrees at 7 bases. V shed 7 bases and J 2 bases; nucleotides not matched to a gene: 14. CDR3 length equals 16 residues. Germline values: CDR1 MDHEN, CDR2 SYDVKM. Here the CDR3 reads CASTYLTTSRTYEQYF. The CDR3 coding sequence is TGTGCCAGCACCTATCTAACGACTAGCAGAACCTACGAGCAGTACTTC.

The table lists this clone with a count of one. This chain joins TRBV5-1 and TRBJ2-5; the match to TRBD1 covers 7 bases. J lost 3 bases, V lost 7 bases, and 6 bases had no gene match. Germline values: CDR1 SGHRS, CDR2 YFSETQ. The CDR3 spans 13 residues. In nucleotides, the CDR3 is TGCGCCAGCGCCGACAGGGTGGAAGAGACCCAGTACTTC. As protein: CASADRVEETQYF.

The chain couples TRBV28 to TRBJ1-1; 11 nucleotides agree with TRBD1. Germline V CDR1 and CDR2: MDHEN, SYDVKM. V lost 3 bases to trimming and J lost 6 bases; unmatched junction nucleotides: 15. This CDR3 comprises 18 residues. CDR3 residues: CASSLGTGGRMFYSEAFF. CDR3 bases: TGTGCCAGCAGTTTGGGGACAGGGGGGAGGATGTTTTATTCTGAAGCTTTCTTT.

The sample holds one count of this clone. The DNA for the CDR3 is TGTGCCAGCAGCTCCGAACCCCCTAGCGGGAGGGGACAAGAGACCCAGTACTTC. Its protein product is CASSSEPPSGRGQETQYF. V usage is TRBV7-3 and J usage is TRBJ2-5; 12 bases fit TRBD2. Germline V gives CDR1 SGHTA, CDR2 FQGTGA. The V and J ends lost 4 bases and 2 bases, in that order; junction bases with no gene match: 11. The CDR3 runs to 18 residues.

The V call is TRBV10-3, the J call TRBJ2-1, with 8 bases aligning to TRBD1. CDR1 is ENHRY and CDR2 is SYGVKD in the germline V gene. V shed 0 bases and J 7 bases; nucleotides not matched to a gene: 5. The CDR3 has 15 amino acids. This chain's CDR3 is CAISESSYRGNEQFF. The CDR3 nucleotides read TGTGCCATCAGTGAGTCCTCTTACAGGGGGAATGAGCAGTTCTTC.

The chain carries TRBV6-5 and TRBJ1-3; D may be TRBD1 (5 bases). Germline CDR1 is MNHEY and CDR2 is SVGAGI. The CDR3 sequence is 14 residues long. The V and J ends lost 9 bases and 2 bases respectively, with 14 bases between them. The CDR3 spells CASKGRVTGNTIYF. CDR3 nucleotide sequence: TGTGCCAGTAAAGGCAGGGTAACTGGAAACACCATATATTTT.

V is TRBV5-5 and J is TRBJ1-1; possibly TRBD1 for D (5 bases). This CDR3 comprises 15 residues. The germline V gene encodes CDR1 SGHKS and CDR2 YYEKEE (reference sequence). The V and J ends lost 1 base and 4 bases respectively, with 14 bases between them. For the CDR3, the DNA is TGTGCCAGCAGCTTGTGGTTGGGGGGACGCACTGAAGCTTTCTTT. Its protein is CASSLWLGGRTEAFF. The full variable domain, completed using reference TRBV5-5 and TRBJ1-1, is DAGVTQSPTHLIKTRGQQVTLRCSPISGHKSVSWYQQVLGQGPQFIFQYYEKEERGRGNFPDRFSARQFPNYSSELNVNALLLGDSALYLCASSLWLGGRTEAFFGQGTRLTVV.

The chain joins TRBV30 to TRBJ1-6; TRBD1 agrees at 7 bases. From germline, CDR1 is GTSNPN and CDR2 SVGIG (reference sequence). The CDR3 runs 14 residues. V shed 5 bases and J 9 bases; nucleotides not matched to a gene: 10. The CDR3 DNA reads TGTGCCTGGGCTTCCGGGACAGATAGTTCACCCCTCCACTTT. The encoded protein is CAWASGTDSSPLHF.

The chain combines TRBV18 with TRBJ2-5; D is undetermined. Germline CDR1 and CDR2: KGHSH and LQKENI. Trimming shortened V by 2 bases and J by 3 bases, and 10 bases separated the two germline ends. The CDR3 runs 14 residues. This chain's CDR3 is CASSPDTAKETQYF. The CDR3 DNA reads as TGTGCCAGCTCACCAGACACAGCAAAAGAGACCCAGTACTTC. Full variable domain (remainder filled in from reference TRBV18 and TRBJ2-5): NAGVMQNPRHLVRRRGQEARLRCSPMKGHSHVYWYRQLPEEGLKFMVYLQKENIIDESGMPKERFSAEFPKEGPSILRIQQVVRGDSAAYFCASSPDTAKETQYFGPGTRLLVL.

This chain uses TRBV29-1 with TRBJ2-1; D is ambiguous. In germline, CDR1 is SQVTM, CDR2 ANQGSEA. The length of the CDR3 is 13 residues. Trimming shortened V by 3 bases and J by 6 bases, and 12 bases separated the two germline ends. CDR3 in amino acids: CSVDWSSSNEQFF. CDR3 in DNA: TGCAGCGTTGACTGGAGCAGCTCCAATGAGCAGTTCTTC.

This sequence joins TRBV6-2 or TRBV6-3 and TRBJ1-5; D may be TRBD1 (5 bases). The CDR3 contains 14 residues. V was shortened by 3 bases and J by 4 bases, with 10 bases between the two germline ends. Germline V lookup: CDR1 MNHEY, CDR2 SVGEGT. The DNA of the CDR3 is TGTGCCAGCAGTTATTGGGGGGTTAATCAGCCCCAGCATTTT. It specifies CASSYWGVNQPQHF.

This chain connects TRBV27 to TRBJ1-2; 10 bases fit TRBD1. Germline V gene lookup returns CDR1 MNHEY and CDR2 SMNVEV (reference sequence). The CDR3 length is 16 residues. Losses at the gene ends were 3 bases for V and 4 bases for J; bases not matched to a gene: 8. The CDR3 is CASSLARDRGVYGYTF. The DNA for the CDR3 is TGTGCCAGCAGTTTGGCCCGGGACAGGGGTGTCTATGGCTACACCTTC.

J is TRBJ2-4 and V is TRBV19; tentatively, D is TRBD1 (6 bases). The CDR3 has 15 amino acids. Trimming took off 1 base at V and 7 bases at J, with 14 bases between the two ends. From germline, CDR1 is LNHDA and CDR2 SQIVND (reference sequence). CDR3 bases: TGTGCCAGTAGTATAGCAGCAGGGGCTTTTAACATTCAGTACTTC. Protein: CASSIAAGAFNIQYF. Drawing the rest from reference TRBV19 and TRBJ2-4, the complete variable domain is DGGITQSPKYLFRKEGQNVTLSCEQNLNHDAMYWYRQDPGQGLRLIYYSQIVNDFQKGDIAEGYSVSREKKESFPLTVTSAQKNPTAFYLCASSIAAGAFNIQYFGAGTRLSVL.

This clone was observed a few times. CDR3 coding DNA: TGTGCCAGCAACCCGACGAGAGGGAATTTCCAAGAGACCCAGTACTTC. Amino acids: CASNPTRGNFQETQYF. This sequence joins TRBV2 and TRBJ2-5; tentatively, D is TRBD2 (5 bases). With 7 bases removed from V and 1 base from J, the gap between germline ends came to 19 bases. The CDR3 contains 16 residues. Germline CDR1 SNHLY, CDR2 FYNNEI. The whole variable domain, filled in from reference TRBV2 and TRBJ2-5, reads EPEVTQTPSHQVTQMGQEVILRCVPISNHLYFYWYRQILGQKVEFLVSFYNNEISEKSEIFDDQFSVERPDGSNFTLKIRSTKLEDSAMYFCASNPTRGNFQETQYFGPGTRLLVL.